This T cell receptor (beta chain) is from a study of metastatic and nonmetastatic thyroid tumors. Study details: Thyroid patients, malignant and benign, had repertoires compared across blood and tumor or nodule tissue.

Ten or more counts support this clone. Patients underwent thyroid surgery, and none had received any treatment before it. Per the germline V gene, CDR1 is SGHRS and CDR2 is YFSETQ. The length of the CDR3 is 16 residues. V gave up 2 bases and J gave up 1 base; unmatched junction bases: 4. In the study's own analysis: Clinicopathological groups differed in CDR3, with these differences serving to build a distant-metastasis classifier for papillary thyroid cancer. TCRdb recomputed clones from the PCR reads via MiXCR. The V and J calls were determined by TCRdb, not by the authors. The top ten clones hold around two fifths of a sample with roughly 28,000 clones, less than 25% of them seen once.

This sequence was found in a female donor with papillary thyroid cancer or a benign thyroid nodule (not recorded which). Some clones in this sample may be carry-over from other donors' samples. The sample taken for sequencing was blood. The chain links TRBV5-1 to TRBJ2-1; 9 bases fit TRBD2. CDR3 coding DNA: TGCGCCAGCAGCTTATCTAGCGGGGATTCCTACAATGAGCAGTTCTTC. This codes for CASSLSSGDSYNEQFF. The whole variable domain, filled in from reference TRBV5-1 and TRBJ2-1, reads KAGVTQTPRYLIKTRGQQVTLSCSPISGHRSVSWYQQTPGQGLQFLFEYFSETQRNKGNFPGRFSGRQFSNSRSEMNVSTLELGDSALYLCASSLSSGDSYNEQFFGPGTRLTVL.